This T cell receptor (beta chain) was observed in a study of T cell responses to AZD1222 COVID-19 vaccine. Study-wide findings and caveats: Nearly half of unique spike-specific TCRs reportedly avoided B.1.351 and B.1.1.7 mutated regions. The sample set comprised mostly white British donors with more females, and clonal diversity was possibly underestimated.

Concerning this clone: Its antigen is undetermined.

The CDR3 is 14 amino acids. The germline CDR1 and CDR2 sequences are MNHEY and SVGAGI. The junction had 11 bases not matched to a gene; V was cut back by 10 bases and J by 7 bases. Libraries were prepared by immunoSEQ multiplex PCR; TCRdb keeps only in-frame clonotypes and omits some of them. In the table there are about 130,000 clones, 88% of which are singletons. This sample comprised peripheral blood, obtained 28 days after the second AZD1222 dose. The chain links TRBV6-5 to TRBJ1-4, with 8 bases identical to TRBD1. The receptor comes from an adult who received the AZD1222 COVID-19 vaccine. The CDR3 DNA follows: TGTGCCACCCGACAGACAGGGGAGGGTGAAAAACTGTTTTTT. This gives the protein CATRQTGEGEKLFF.